The clone carrying this TCR beta chain was counted a few times. These data come from a study of blood T cell repertoires in COVID-19. Overall study context: T cells, B-cell-depleted T cells, or PBMCs supplied cDNA or gDNA.

Sequencing was performed with immunoSEQ multiplex PCR; in TCRdb, only in-frame clones are kept and a portion is missing. This sample has about 82,000 clones, with around 80% found just once. What was sequenced was peripheral blood. This TCR came from a middle-aged woman with active or convalescent COVID-19.

This CDR3 is CASSPPRATSSGNTIYF. CDR3 nucleotide sequence: TGTGCCAGCTCACCACCGAGGGCAACGAGCTCTGGAAACACCATATATTTT. The chain is built from TRBV18 and TRBJ1-3; D gene unclear. CDR3 length equals 17 residues. Germline loops: CDR1 KGHSH, CDR2 LQKENI. The V end was cut by 0 bases, the J end by 0 bases, with 12 bases between.